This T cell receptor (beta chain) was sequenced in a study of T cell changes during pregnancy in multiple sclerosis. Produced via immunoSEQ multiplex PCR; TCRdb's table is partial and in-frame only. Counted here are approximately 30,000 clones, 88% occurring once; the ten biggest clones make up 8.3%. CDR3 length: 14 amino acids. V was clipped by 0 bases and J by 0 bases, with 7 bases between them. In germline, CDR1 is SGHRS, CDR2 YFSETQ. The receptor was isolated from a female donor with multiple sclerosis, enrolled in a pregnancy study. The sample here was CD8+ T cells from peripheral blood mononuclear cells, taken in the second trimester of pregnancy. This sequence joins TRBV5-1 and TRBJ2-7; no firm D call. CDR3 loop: CASSLDASSYEQYF. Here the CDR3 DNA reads TGCGCCAGCAGCTTGGACGCGAGCTCCTACGAGCAGTACTTC.